The sequence of this TCR beta chain was determined in a study of T cells in localized non-small cell lung cancer. Overall study findings and caveats: T cell clonality was highest in uninvolved adjacent lung, above tumor. Longer overall survival was associated with a higher density of T cells in the blood.

The CDR3 has 13 residues. Germline V lookup: CDR1 LGHNT, CDR2 FRNRAP. Libraries were prepared by immunoSEQ multiplex PCR; TCRdb keeps only in-frame clonotypes and omits some of them. The sample holds about 3,000 clones, 20% to 25% seen once. This clone ranks as medium-sized. The antigen is not known. The material was lung tumor tissue, obtained before any cancer treatment. This clonotype was sampled from a man between 40 and 69 years old with stage III lung adenocarcinoma. The chain recombines TRBV12-5 with TRBJ2-6; unclear D gene. CDR3 sequence (DNA): TGTGCCAGCACGAAAACTGGGGCCAACGTCCTGACTTTC. Translated: CASTKTGANVLTF. Full variable domain (remainder filled in from reference TRBV12-5 and TRBJ2-6): DARVTQTPRHKVTEMGQEVTMRCQPILGHNTVFWYRQTMMQGLELLAYFRNRAPLDDSGMPKDRFSAEMPDATLATLKIQPSEPRDSAVYFCASTKTGANVLTFGAGSRLTVL.